This T cell receptor (beta chain) is drawn from a study of OX40 agonist ivuxolimab in advanced cancers. On the study more broadly: From about 23 to 85 years was the age range, with a mean of approximately 63 years, and nearly 85% were male. Study results and limitations: Low normalized T-cell clonal expansion also characterized some of the nonresponders. Within 6 weeks, CD4+ and CD8+ blood T cells expanded clonally at 0.1 to 3.0 mg/kg. More expanded clones were seen, on average, in CD8+ T cells than in CD4+.

The CDR3 is 17 amino acids. CDR1 is SEHNR and CDR2 is FQNEAQ in the germline V gene (reference sequence). V was clipped by 2 bases and J by 0 bases, with 14 bases between them. Assay used: immunoSEQ multiplex PCR; TCRdb lists only in-frame clones, some missing. The sample yields fewer than 15,000 clones, around 86% seen once. A note on this clone: Antigen specificity is unknown.

The sample was CD4+ or CD8+ T cells sorted from blood, taken in a trial of the OX40 agonist ivuxolimab. The TCR comes from an adult with an advanced solid tumor such as melanoma, head and neck, liver or kidney cancer. The chain carries TRBV7-9 and TRBJ2-1, with D possibly being TRBD1 (6 bases). CDR3 DNA: TGTGCCAGCAGCTTACGGGACACCGAGAGCTCCTACAATGAGCAGTTCTTC. This codes for CASSLRDTESSYNEQFF.